This T cell receptor beta chain appears in the sequencing data of a study of patients and donors after allogeneic stem cell transplantation. This clonotype was found a few times. TCRdb redid the calling of the RT-PCR reads with MiXCR, one entry per CDR3 protein. The data contain 410,000 or so distinct CDR3 sequences, more than 15% of them seen just once; the ten biggest clones take up 7.2%. The CDR3 covers 15 residues. The germline CDR1 and CDR2 sequences are LNHDA and SQIVND (reference sequence). V lost 5 bases to trimming and J lost 4 bases, with 17 bases between them. The chain carries TRBV19 and TRBJ1-1; D gene unclear. This TCR was sampled from a human donor who was either an allogeneic HSCT recipient or a stem cell or donor lymphocyte infusion donor (not recorded which). It is not recorded whose cells these are; they may come from a transplant donor. What was sequenced was blood, either unsorted or a sorted T cell fraction (not recorded which). CDR3 sequence: CASSPPSISGTEAFF. In nucleotides, the CDR3 is TGTGCCAGTAGTCCGCCTAGTATTTCGGGCACTGAAGCTTTCTTT.